Following are 12 T cell receptor beta chains from one sample sequenced in a study of cytomegalovirus exposure and HLA in healthy donors. The primer mix had 60 Vbeta and 13 Jbeta primers. The protocol was immunoSEQ multiplex PCR, while the TCRdb copy is restricted to in-frame clones and leaves out a portion. In the table there are about 100,000 clones, 65% to 85% of which are singletons. Sequenced: PBMCs. These receptors were collected from a woman in her thirties or forties in good health and CMV-seronegative.

This clone appeared a few times. Other DNA sequences from this sample encode an identical CDR3 as well. The chain links TRBV7-9 to TRBJ1-6; tentative D call: TRBD1 (5 bases). The germline gives CDR1 SEHNR, CDR2 FQNEAQ (reference sequence). The CDR3 runs 13 residues. Trimming removed 2 bases at V and 9 bases at J, with 8 bases between. The DNA of the CDR3 is TGTGCCAGCAGCTTACAGGGTTTTTCACCCCTCCACTTT. Amino acid sequence: CASSLQGFSPLHF.

The chain recombines TRBV30 with TRBJ2-3, with 8 bases matching TRBD2. Per germline, CDR1 GTSNPN and CDR2 SVGIG (reference sequence). J lost 0 bases, V lost 5 bases, and 10 bases had no gene match. The CDR3 totals 16 residues. For the CDR3, the DNA is TGTGCCTGGGGACTTAATAGCGGGACTAGCACAGATACGCAGTATTTT. Residues: CAWGLNSGTSTDTQYF.

The chain uses TRBV12-5 and TRBJ2-3; 9 bases are shared with TRBD2. Trimming cost V 1 base and J 2 bases; bases outside gene matches: 4. The germline CDR1 and CDR2 sequences are LGHNT and FRNRAP. The CDR3 sequence is 16 residues long. The CDR3 loop reads CASGLGLAGHTDTQYF. CDR3 nucleotides: TGTGCTAGTGGTTTGGGCCTAGCGGGGCACACAGATACGCAGTATTTT.

V and J are TRBV7-8 and TRBJ2-7; D gene ambiguous. V was clipped by 5 bases and J by 0 bases, with 8 bases between them. The germline V gene has CDR1 SGHVS and CDR2 FQNEAQ. CDR3 size: 13 residues. CDR3 bases: TGTGCCAGCAGCCCTAGATTCTCCTACGAGCAGTACTTC. Amino acids: CASSPRFSYEQYF.

This clone has more than one count but fewer than ten. The chain recombines TRBV28 with TRBJ1-1; possibly TRBD1 for D (6 bases). Germline assignment: CDR1 MDHEN and CDR2 SYDVKM. Trimming shortened V by 3 bases and J by 0 bases, and 11 bases separated the two germline ends. This CDR3 comprises 15 residues. CDR3 protein: CASSLARQVNTEAFF. CDR3 coding DNA: TGTGCCAGCAGTTTGGCGAGACAGGTGAACACTGAAGCTTTCTTT.

This chain links TRBV19 with TRBJ1-2, with D possibly TRBD1 on 6 matching bases. The V end lost 5 bases, the J end lost 2 bases, and 9 bases lay between the germline ends. This CDR3 spans 13 amino acids. The germline V gene encodes CDR1 LNHDA and CDR2 SQIVND (reference sequence). The CDR3 protein is CASSSQGNYGYTF. In DNA, the CDR3 is TGTGCCAGTAGTTCACAGGGAAACTATGGCTACACCTTC.

V usage is TRBV11-2 and J usage is TRBJ1-1; 11 nucleotides align to TRBD1. J was trimmed by 1 base and V by 6 bases; bases with no gene match: 10. Germline CDR1 SGHAT, CDR2 FQNNGV. CDR3 size: 17 residues. The CDR3 DNA reads as TGTGCCAGCAGAGACTACGGACAGGGGGCGAGGAACACTGAAGCTTTCTTT. Protein product: CASRDYGQGARNTEAFF.

There are a few counts of this clone. Written as DNA, the CDR3 is TGTTCCACGAACCTCCCGGGACACCTTTCGGACGAGCAGTACTTC. It codes for CSTNLPGHLSDEQYF. The V gene is TRBV7-9, the J gene TRBJ2-7, with D possibly being TRBD1 (6 bases). CDR3 length: 15 amino acids. Germline V gene data show CDR1 as SEHNR and CDR2 as FQNEAQ (reference sequence).

CDR3 bases: TGTGCCAGTACGGGGGGGCTGAGTAATGAGCAGTTCTTC. It yields the protein CASTGGLSNEQFF. The rearrangement uses TRBV19 and TRBJ2-1; TRBD2 aligns across 8 bases. In germline, CDR1 is LNHDA, CDR2 SQIVND (reference sequence). This CDR3 contains 13 residues. The V segment lost 7 bases and the J segment 7 bases; nucleotides outside the gene matches: 6. Full variable domain (outside the CDR3, taken from reference TRBV19 and TRBJ2-1): DGGITQSPKYLFRKEGQNVTLSCEQNLNHDAMYWYRQDPGQGLRLIYYSQIVNDFQKGDIAEGYSVSREKKESFPLTVTSAQKNPTAFYLCASTGGLSNEQFFGPGTRLTVL.

The chain is built from TRBV7-2 and TRBJ2-1; 7 nucleotides line up with TRBD2. V trimming: 2 bases; J trimming: 12 bases; junction bases outside the gene matches: 10. This CDR3 region has 14 residues. In germline, CDR1 is SGHTA, CDR2 FQGNSA. The CDR3 DNA follows: TGTGCCAGCAGCTTACAAAGCGGGGCAAAAGGGCAGTTCTTC. Translated, it gives CASSLQSGAKGQFF.

J is TRBJ2-1 and V is TRBV7-9, with 14 bases aligning to TRBD2. The CDR3 sequence is 19 residues long. Trimming cost V 2 bases and J 4 bases; bases outside gene matches: 10. CDR1 is SEHNR, CDR2 FQNEAQ, per germline (reference sequence). The CDR3 nucleotides are TGTGCCAGCAGCTTATTGGGACTAGCGGGAGTAGGGAAGTACAATGAGCAGTTCTTC. Encoded protein: CASSLLGLAGVGKYNEQFF. The variable domain in full, with the rest retrieved from reference TRBV7-9 and TRBJ2-1, is DTGVSQNPRHKITKRGQNVTFRCDPISEHNRLYWYRQTLGQGPEFLTYFQNEAQLEKSRLLSDRFSAERPKGSFSTLEIQRTEQGDSAMYLCASSLLGLAGVGKYNEQFFGPGTRLTVL.

This clone has only a few counts. J is TRBJ2-4 and V is TRBV4-3; a possible D gene is TRBD1 (6 bases). CDR1 is LGHNA and CDR2 is YSLEER in the germline V gene. V was pared by 0 bases and J by 1 base, with 7 bases between. The CDR3 length is 15 residues. The CDR3 spells CASSQDRGAKNIQYF. CDR3 DNA: TGCGCCAGCAGCCAAGACAGGGGCGCCAAAAACATTCAGTACTTC.